Below, one T cell receptor (beta chain) is given with its context. These data come from a study of blood T cell repertoires in COVID-19. Libraries were prepared by immunoSEQ multiplex PCR; TCRdb keeps only in-frame clonotypes and omits some of them. The sample has 100,000 to 150,000 clones; about 83% are singletons. After removal of 4 bases from V and 4 bases from J, the junction contained 7 bases not matched to a gene. Germline V CDR1 and CDR2: SGHKS, YYEKEE (reference sequence). The CDR3 is 15 amino acids. Source material: peripheral blood. The TCR comes from a man between 65 and 85 years old with acute or convalescent COVID-19. The rearrangement uses TRBV5-5 and TRBJ2-7; 11 nucleotides align to TRBD1. The CDR3 DNA reads as TGTGCCAGCAGCCTGCTCCGGGACAGGGGGTACGAGCAGTACTTC. This translates into CASSLLRDRGYEQYF.